One TCR beta chain is described in this entry. Trimming took 5 bases from V and 0 from J; bases not matched to a gene: 8. The CDR3 consists of 18 residues. Looked up from germline, CDR1 is LNHNV and CDR2 is YYDKDF (reference sequence). The sample is drawn from a study of blood T cell repertoires in COVID-19. About the research overall: Material from acute and convalescent COVID-19 was sourced from the United States, Italy and Spain. The cDNA or gDNA used as material had been derived from T cells, B-cell-depleted T cells, or PBMCs.

In the original processing: Counts of nucleated cells, estimated from reference gene primer amplification, were obtained. Assay: immunoSEQ multiplex PCR; the TCRdb copy retains only in-frame clones and omits some. For V, J and clone size, that table is used; D and trimming come from the DNA. The table has over 90,000 clones, roughly 84% seen once. This clonotype originated in a human donor in a cohort sampled during active COVID-19. The chain recombines TRBV15 with TRBJ2-6; TRBD1 agrees at 9 bases. The sequenced sample consisted of peripheral blood. The CDR3: CATSAPGQGFSGANVLTF. The CDR3 nucleotides read TGTGCCACCAGCGCACCGGGACAGGGTTTCTCTGGGGCCAACGTCCTGACTTTC.